This TCR beta chain derives from a study of beta chain features in type 1 diabetes. The ends lost 9 bases at V and 6 bases at J; junction bases unmatched: 8. Germline V gene lookup returns CDR1 ENHRY and CDR2 SYGVKD. The CDR3 totals 15 residues. As every portion of the isolated RNA was reverse transcribed, the sequencing read expressed TCRB transcripts. The assay was immunoSEQ multiplex PCR, and TCRdb's table has in-frame clones only and misses some. The data show about 230,000 clones, 7.5% to 10% seen once. This TCR came from a woman in her late teens or twenties in good health. The sample comprised naive CD4+ T cells from blood. V usage is TRBV10-3 and J usage is TRBJ1-6; 10 nucleotides line up with TRBD1. Here the CDR3 reads CAIQRDRGSNSPLHF. DNA of the CDR3: TGTGCCATACAACGGGACAGGGGTAGTAATTCACCCCTCCACTTT.